Sequencing of this TCR beta chain was carried out in a study of T cell changes during pregnancy in multiple sclerosis. Looked up from germline, CDR1 is SNHLY and CDR2 is FYNNEI. The CDR3 is 16 residues long. Trimming took 3 bases from V and 5 from J, leaving 18 bases between them. Produced via immunoSEQ multiplex PCR; TCRdb's table is partial and in-frame only. The sample comprises around 60,000 clones, 95% to 97% of which are singletons, and about 2.5% rests with the top ten. This TCR came from a female donor with multiple sclerosis, enrolled in a pregnancy study. The sequenced sample was CD8+ T cells from peripheral blood mononuclear cells, obtained after pregnancy. The chain carries TRBV2 and TRBJ2-3, with D hard to call. The CDR3 bases are TGTGCCAGCAGTGAGGAGAATAGGCGGATTTTAGATACGCAGTATTTT. Protein sequence: CASSEENRRILDTQYF.